This T cell receptor beta chain was found in a study of neurological immune-mediated disorders (dated by TCRdb to the late 2010s). With respect to the entire study: Among the approximately 34 multiple sclerosis patients, approximately 31 had relapsing-remitting MS and 3 had secondary progressive MS. Using UMI-based sequencing, the study compared peripheral blood TCR-beta repertoires from patients with HTLV-I-associated myelopathy (HAM/TSP), patients with multiple sclerosis, and healthy controls. The approximately 99 TCR-beta libraries included longitudinal samples, technical triplicates and paired sorted CD4+ and CD8+ T-cell subsets alongside PBMC samples. Of the roughly 71 subjects in the cohort, about 14 were HAM/TSP patients, roughly 34 were multiple sclerosis patients, and some 20 were healthy controls. Findings and caveats that apply to the study as a whole: TCR clonal expansion was highest in HAM/TSP patients and lowest in MS patients, with MS patients falling below even healthy controls. Expanded clones from different subjects shared no identical CDR3 amino acid sequences, which suggests that TCR-beta repertoires were private in all groups. The MS cluster showed no association with clinical or MRI features, and the authors stated that larger cohorts are needed. Repertoires from 18 of 34 MS patients were grouped by phylogenetic analysis into a cluster of related CDR3 sequences, suggesting a possible repertoire-level signature.

Unsorted PBMC libraries were generated from 2 million PBMCs stored in RNAlater at -80 °C until RNA extraction. The multiple sclerosis patients were enrolled in a US clinical protocol that used magnetic resonance imaging to evaluate disease progression. PBMCs were separated from peripheral blood using Ficoll-Hypaque density gradient centrifugation and then cryopreserved in liquid nitrogen. The germline V and J ends show losses of 6 bases and 5 bases respectively, and no gene match explains 11 bases of the junction. Including cysteine and phenylalanine, the CDR3 has 15 amino acids. Only the CDR3 part of the read is kept: 45 bases, read in frame from the first base. The germline V gene (reference sequence) provides CDR1 DFQATT and CDR2 SNEGSKA. cDNA synthesis used template-switch 5'RACE with a primer carrying a 10-nucleotide random unique molecular identifier tagging each TCR transcript. Each sequencing run produced over 160 million TCR-beta sequences covering 15-18 subjects. Total RNA was extracted with the RNeasy kit. The KAPA Real-time Library Amplification kit was used to amplify TCR-beta VDJ regions with primers targeting the TCR constant region and the 5'RACE anchor. Sample indexes and Illumina adaptors were added in a first PCR, after which library yield was increased in a second PCR. The roughly 650 bp TCR product was size-selected on a 2% E-gel SizeSelection system after Ampure bead purification. Before pooling, library quality was checked on a Bioanalyzer, concentration was measured with Qubit, and libraries were quantified with the Kapa Library Quantification kit. An Illumina HiSeq 2500 was used to sequence the libraries paired-end at 2 x 150 bp. To increase sequence diversity, 25-30% phiX was spiked into each library pool. In the original analysis: The UMI-based MiGEC pipeline processed quality-filtered reads and removed over 75% of raw TCR sequences during error correction. VDJ genes were aligned to IMGT germline references, and clonotypes were defined by unique CDR3 amino acid sequence plus V-J genes. VDJtools evaluated clonal expansion, Shannon diversity and CDR3 relatedness (CalcPairwiseDistances, ClusterSamples); CLCbio workbench built phylogenetic trees. A clone was classed as expanded if it had 8 or more unique UMIs, a cutoff based on coefficient-of-variation modelling across technical triplicates. The public reads were run again by TCRdb, first through fastp at Q25 and then through MiXCR, and only productive beta chains were kept. Each entry merges the rows of one CDR3 protein and shows their most common DNA and genes. The V and J calls shown here were made by TCRdb, not taken from the authors' results. Here the sample has 70,000 or so distinct CDR3 sequences; roughly 5% occur a single time. The ten top clones hold roughly 2.8% of the sample.

This clonotype was picked up a small number of times. Its antigen target is currently unknown. The sample holds no much larger clone one base away, and base qualities are not on file. The receptor comes from a woman in her 30s with multiple sclerosis. Recombination connected TRBV20-1 to TRBJ2-5; TRBD2 agrees with 11 junctional bases. The sample comprised PBMCs. This receptor carries the CDR3 CSADDLAGGPETQYF. The DNA reads as follows: TGCAGTGCCGACGATCTAGCGGGGGGCCCGGAGACCCAGTACTTC.